This T cell receptor beta chain was retrieved from a study of blood T cells in healthy people across ages. The V and J ends lost 7 bases and 4 bases respectively, with 15 bases between them. The CDR3 loop spans 14 amino acids. From germline, CDR1 is SGHAT and CDR2 FQNNGV. Primed by a sample-barcoded 5' primer and a J-beta primer mix, a second PCR proceeded for about 7 to 12 cycles. Each cDNA molecule was tagged by a template-switch adaptor that had 12 random nucleotides. TCRdb re-analysed the 5' RACE reads in MiXCR, keeping a single row per CDR3 protein. This table holds 800,000 or so distinct CDR3 sequences, approximately 59% found once.

This TCR was recovered from a man younger than 40 in good health. The genes are TRBV11-2 and TRBJ2-3; a possible D gene is TRBD2 (7 bases). Sequencing input: blood. The CDR3 nucleotides read TGTGCCAGCATAGGGGGGGCCGGGGCAGATACGCAGTATTTT. Translating gives CASIGGAGADTQYF.